This TCR beta chain comes out of a study of glioma-infiltrating T cells after dendritic cell vaccination. Study as a whole: Autologous tumor lysate-pulsed dendritic cell vaccination was given between about 2003 and 2012.

Up to about 2 ug genomic DNA was used for TCRB CDR3 amplification. Measured with immunoSEQ multiplex PCR; TCRdb has only the in-frame clones, and not every one. The table records 100,000 or so clones, 80% to 90% of them present only once. Whole-study findings and limits: Only a small number of patients had complete blood and tumor samples. Survival was not directly related to TCR clonality in these patients.

J gave up 5 bases and V 6 bases, and 10 bases lay outside the gene matches. CDR1 is KGHSH and CDR2 is LQKENI in the germline V gene. The CDR3 runs to 15 residues. In the case of this clone: The target antigen is unknown.

Sequencing was performed on blood, taken before dendritic cell vaccination. The chain has TRBV18 and TRBJ1-5, with TRBD1 matching 7 bases. The TCR originated in a human donor with glioblastoma. CDR3 bases: TGTGCCAGCTCCCCTCAGACAGGGACAGATCAGCCCCAGCATTTT. This sequence encodes CASSPQTGTDQPQHF.